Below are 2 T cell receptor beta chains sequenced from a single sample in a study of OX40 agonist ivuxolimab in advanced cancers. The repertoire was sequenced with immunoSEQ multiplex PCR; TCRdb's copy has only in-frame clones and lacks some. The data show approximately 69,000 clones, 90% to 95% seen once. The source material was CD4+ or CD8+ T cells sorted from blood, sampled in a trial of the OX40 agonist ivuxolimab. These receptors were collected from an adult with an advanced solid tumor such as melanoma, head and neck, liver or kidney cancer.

CDR3 sequence reads: CASSYGRTGDYGYTF. Written as DNA, the CDR3 is TGCGCCAGCAGCTATGGAAGGACAGGGGACTATGGCTACACCTTC. This chain joins TRBV5-1 and TRBJ1-2; 9 bases line up with TRBD1. Per germline, CDR1 SGHRS and CDR2 YFSETQ. The CDR3 totals 15 residues. J lost 3 bases, V lost 3 bases, and 6 bases had no gene match.

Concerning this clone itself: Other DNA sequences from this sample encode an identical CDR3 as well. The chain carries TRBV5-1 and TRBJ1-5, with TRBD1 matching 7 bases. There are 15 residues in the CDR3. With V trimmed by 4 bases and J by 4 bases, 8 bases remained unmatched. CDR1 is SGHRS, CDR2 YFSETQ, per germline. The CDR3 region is CASSPTAGGNQPQHF. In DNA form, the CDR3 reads TGCGCCAGCAGCCCGACCGCAGGGGGAAATCAGCCCCAGCATTTT.